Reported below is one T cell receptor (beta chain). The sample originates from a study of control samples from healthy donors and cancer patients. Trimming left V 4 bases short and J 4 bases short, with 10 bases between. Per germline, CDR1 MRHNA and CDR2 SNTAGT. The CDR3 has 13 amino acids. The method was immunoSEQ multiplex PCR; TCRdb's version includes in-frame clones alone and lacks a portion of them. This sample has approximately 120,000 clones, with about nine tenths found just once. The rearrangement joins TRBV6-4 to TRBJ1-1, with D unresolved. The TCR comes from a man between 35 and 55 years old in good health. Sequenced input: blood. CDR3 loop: CASSAVGSTEAFF. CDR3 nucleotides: TGTGCCAGCAGTGCAGTGGGTAGCACTGAAGCTTTCTTT.